This T cell receptor beta chain was recovered during a study of T cells in Graves' hyperthyroidism and ophthalmopathy. Study-wide points: Ophthalmopathy got predicted by the model a median around 6.8 months before its onset.

RNA transcripts were the template for amplifying TCR beta CDR3 regions. HTBI primers were the set used in a first-round RT-PCR of the TCR CDR3. TCRdb re-called the multiplex PCR reads with MiXCR, one entry per CDR3 protein. The repertoire holds about 600,000 distinct CDR3 sequences, around 16% seen once, with around 3.5% in the top ten. Germline loops: CDR1 SGHRS, CDR2 YFSETQ. This CDR3 contains 16 residues. Trimming removed 3 bases from V and 0 bases from J, with 10 bases in between. This clonotype was counted a few times. Antigen: not known. The chain couples TRBV5-1 to TRBJ2-6, with no clear D. The sample was blood. This receptor was obtained from a middle-aged woman with Graves' ophthalmopathy. The CDR3, as DNA: TGCGCCAGCAGCTCTACCCCCCTCTCTGGGGCCAACGTCCTGACTTTC. Translating gives CASSSTPLSGANVLTF.